This TCR beta chain was sequenced in a study of CD8+ T cells in alopecia areata. Whole-study context: The drug, tofacitinib, lasted 6 to 18 months, followed by 6 months off drug. Broader study findings: The study also sequences resident alphabeta T cells of normal skin in scalp samples. Having just one nonresponder leaves the connection between baseline CD8+ expansion and response unresolved.

Indicated treatment: oral pan-JAK inhibitor, 5-10 mg twice daily. As part of sample collection, lesional scalp punch biopsies and peripheral blood were taken from alopecia areata patients. V lost 0 bases, J lost 1 base, and 7 bases lay in between. The germline V gene has CDR1 MGHRA and CDR2 YSYEKL. The CDR3 is made up of 15 amino acids. As the sequencing template, cDNA was produced by extracting RNA and reverse transcribing it. Generated by immunoSEQ multiplex PCR, the TCRdb table keeps only in-frame clones and is missing some. Of 100,000 to 150,000 clones listed, over 55% were seen once; the top ten hold around 6%. Comment on this clone: Antigen unknown.

This TCR derives from a human donor with alopecia areata. This chain connects TRBV4-1 to TRBJ2-1; no definite D call. Source: CD4+ T cells sorted from blood, taken at week 4, from a patient treated with tofacitinib. The CDR3 DNA reads as TGCGCCAGCAGCCAAGATCCCGGGTCCTACAATGAGCAGTTCTTC. Residues: CASSQDPGSYNEQFF.